This is a list of T cell receptor beta chains from one sample in a study of T cells after yellow fever vaccination. TCRdb called the 5' RACE reads again in MiXCR, with one record for every CDR3 protein. The table has some 320,000 distinct CDR3 sequences, about 4% seen once. The starting material was PBMCs, obtained 5 days after the yellow fever booster vaccination. These receptors came from a man younger than 30 who received the YFV17D yellow fever vaccine. CDR3s include the opening cysteine and the closing phenylalanine or tryptophan. The order of the fields is clone size, V gene, J gene, D gene, CDR3 DNA, CDR3 protein. A D gene is named only where the DNA matches it firmly. A clone size is listed for some rows: how often the clone was seen (once, few, many), or a class if it is expanded.

>-|TRBV5-5|TRBJ2-2|-
TGTGCCAGCAGCTTGGAATGGGGCGGGGAGCTGTTTTTT
CASSLEWGGELFF
>few|TRBV2|TRBJ2-5|-
TGTGCCAGCAGAACAGGGACCACCCAAGAGACCCAGTACTTC
CASRTGTTQETQYF
>few|TRBV5-1|TRBJ2-1|-
TGCGCCAGCAGCTTGACAGGGTTTGAGGGCTTGAATGAGCAGTTCTTC
CASSLTGFEGLNEQFF
>few|TRBV3-1|TRBJ2-7|-
TGTGCCAGCAGCCTGACCAGGATGCCCTACGAGCAGTACTTC
CASSLTRMPYEQYF
>-|TRBV19|TRBJ1-3|-
TGTGCCAGTAGTCTCATCGTCACCGCGGGAAACACCATATATTTT
CASSLIVTAGNTIYF
>few|TRBV7-9|TRBJ1-4|-
TGTGCCAGCAGCCCTTGGGGGGGCCGAGGTGAAAAACTGTTTTTT
CASSPWGGRGEKLFF
>few|TRBV9|TRBJ1-5|-
TGTGCCAGCAGCGTAGATGGTAGGAGCAATCAGCCCCAGCATTTT
CASSVDGRSNQPQHF
>many|TRBV7-2|TRBJ2-6|-
TGTGCCAGCAGCTTACGAGGGCCCTTGACTTTC
CASSLRGPLTF
>many|TRBV7-2|TRBJ2-3|-
TGTGCCAGCAGCTCCAGTCAAGATACGCAGTATTTT
CASSSSQDTQYF
>many|TRBV5-1|TRBJ2-3|-
TGCGCCAGCAGCCGGGATGCGGAGGATACGCAGTATTTT
CASSRDAEDTQYF
>many|TRBV7-3|TRBJ2-1|TRBD2
TGTGCCAGCAGCTCTAGCGGGGGGGTAAATGAGCAGTTCTTC
CASSSSGGVNEQFF
>many|TRBV7-9|TRBJ2-7|-
TGTGCCAGCAGCTTAGGGGTGTACGAGCAGTACTTC
CASSLGVYEQYF
>few|TRBV19|TRBJ1-6|-
TGTGCCAGTAGTACCACCGGCCCCGGAGGGTCACCCCTCCACTTT
CASSTTGPGGSPLHF
>many|TRBV12-3/TRBV12-4|TRBJ2-5|TRBD1
TGTGCCAGCACCTACCTACAGGGGAGATCAGAGACCCAGTACTTC
CASTYLQGRSETQYF
>-|TRBV7-2|TRBJ1-6|-
TGTGCCAGCAGCTTATTGGAGTATCCCCTCCACTTT
CASSLLEYPLHF
>few|TRBV20-1|TRBJ1-1|TRBD1
TGCAGTGCTTGGACAGGGTTGGACACTGAAGCTTTCTTT
CSAWTGLDTEAFF
>few|TRBV6-2/TRBV6-3|TRBJ2-1|-
TGTGCCAGCAGCCTACGAGGGGTCCGGGAGCAGTTCTTC
CASSLRGVREQFF
>-|TRBV6-6|TRBJ2-7|-
TGTGCCAGCAGTTACTCGAGGTACGAGCAGTACTTC
CASSYSRYEQYF
>few|TRBV28|TRBJ1-1|-
TGTGCCAGCAGTTCTCGGACTGCTGAAGCTTTCTTT
CASSSRTAEAFF
>few|TRBV3-1|TRBJ2-5|-
TGTGCCAGCAGCCAACCCCGGGCGAGGGGACAAGAGACCCAGTACTTC
CASSQPRARGQETQYF
>few|TRBV20-1|TRBJ2-3|TRBD2
TGCAGTGCGACTAGCGGGGCCACAGATACGCAGTATTTT
CSATSGATDTQYF
>many|TRBV7-9|TRBJ1-4|-
TGTGCCAGCAGCTTCGGTGGTTCAGGGACTAATGAAAAACTGTTTTTT
CASSFGGSGTNEKLFF